These T cell receptor beta chains were read from a single sample in a study of Ad26.COV2.S vaccination and SARS-CoV-2 variants. This table comes from immunoSEQ multiplex PCR, and its TCRdb copy is limited to in-frame clones, with some not included. The sample has roughly 270,000 clones, more than 70% seen once. This specimen was peripheral blood, taken in a trial of Ad26.COV2.S vaccine versus placebo. The source of these receptors is a person between 18 and 65 years old who received the Ad26.COV2.S COVID-19 vaccine or a placebo. CDR3s include the opening cysteine and the closing phenylalanine or tryptophan. A D gene is named only where the DNA matches it firmly. The listing skips clone size in some rows; elsewhere it reads once, few, many or a size class.

J,size,V,D,DNA,CDR3
TRBJ1-3,.,TRBV5-1,.,TGCGCCAGCAGCTGGGGGAATACAGGGAGTGGAAACACCATATATTTT,CASSWGNTGSGNTIYF
TRBJ2-3,.,TRBV7-9,TRBD2,TGTGCCAGCAGCTTGACTAGCGTGGTGATGGATACGCAGTATTTT,CASSLTSVVMDTQYF
TRBJ2-7,.,TRBV3-1/TRBV3-2,TRBD2,TGTGCCAGCAGCCAAGTTAGCGGGTCCTACGAGCAGTACTTC,CASSQVSGSYEQYF
TRBJ1-1,.,TRBV4-3,.,TGCGCCAGCAGCCAATCAGCGGCCAAGAGGGCTTTCTTT,CASSQSAAKRAFF
TRBJ1-5,.,TRBV18,TRBD1,TGTGCCAGCTCACCGGGGGACAGGGGAAATCAGCCCCAGCATTTT,CASSPGDRGNQPQHF
TRBJ2-3,.,TRBV4-1,.,TGCGCCAGCAGCCTTTCTGTTAGCACAGATACGCAGTATTTT,CASSLSVSTDTQYF
TRBJ1-1,.,TRBV6-5,.,TGTGCCAGCAGTAACCTAATGAACACTGAAGCTTTCTTT,CASSNLMNTEAFF
TRBJ2-6,.,TRBV4-3,.,TGCGCCAGCAGCCAAGATCGATCGGTGTTAAGGGCCAACGTCCTGACTTTC,CASSQDRSVLRANVLTF
TRBJ1-2,.,TRBV6-5,.,TGTGCCAGCAGGCCTACCGGGACTACGGAGGGCTACACCTTC,CASRPTGTTEGYTF
TRBJ1-2,.,TRBV7-9,.,TGTGCCAGCAGCCCCCAGGGCCTATATTTTGGCTACACCTTC,CASSPQGLYFGYTF
TRBJ2-7,.,TRBV7-2,.,TGTGCCAGCGTTAGGGGAGGTGTGACTGTACACGAGCAGTACTTC,CASVRGGVTVHEQYF
TRBJ2-5,.,TRBV30,.,TGTGCCTGGAGTATGTTAGGAGAGACCCAGTACTTC,CAWSMLGETQYF
TRBJ1-2,.,TRBV6-5,.,TGTGCCAGCAGTTACGGGGGGCCGGTGGATGGCTACACCTTC,CASSYGGPVDGYTF
TRBJ2-7,.,TRBV11-2,TRBD2,TGTGCCAGCAGCCTAGACGGGGCGGGAGGGCCGTACGAGCAGTACTTC,CASSLDGAGGPYEQYF
TRBJ2-1,few,TRBV9,.,TGTGCCAGCAGCGTAGTTCAGGGGGAGCAGTTCTTC,CASSVVQGEQFF
TRBJ1-2,.,TRBV6-2/TRBV6-3,.,TGTGCCAGCAGTTCTCAAAGGCTGGGCTACACCTTC,CASSSQRLGYTF
TRBJ2-1,.,TRBV6-1,.,TGTGCCAGCAGTGAAGTTAGCGGAACTTACAATGAGCAGTTCTTC,CASSEVSGTYNEQFF
TRBJ1-1,.,TRBV9,.,TGTGCCAGCAGCCTTTCGGGACAAAACACTGAAGCTTTCTTT,CASSLSGQNTEAFF
TRBJ1-2,.,TRBV29-1,.,TGCAGCGCCCATTGGTTTTCCTATGGCTACACCTTC,CSAHWFSYGYTF
TRBJ2-2,.,TRBV7-7,.,TGTGCCAGCAGCTTGGGGCGGCAAGCGACCGGGGAGCTGTTTTTT,CASSLGRQATGELFF
TRBJ1-6,few,TRBV3-1/TRBV3-2,TRBD1,TGTGCCAGCAGCCAAACGGACAGGGTAGGGTCACCCCTCCACTTT,CASSQTDRVGSPLHF
TRBJ1-2,.,TRBV14,.,TGTGCCAGCAGCATTAACTGGAACTATGGCTACACCTTC,CASSINWNYGYTF
TRBJ1-4,.,TRBV6-5,.,TGTGCCAGCAGTTTTTCCGGTGAAAAACTGTTTTTT,CASSFSGEKLFF
TRBJ1-6,.,TRBV10-2,.,TGCGCCAGCCTGTCAGGGTATTTCTCACCCCTCCACTTT,CASLSGYFSPLHF
TRBJ2-7,.,TRBV3-1/TRBV3-2,.,TGTGCCAGCAGCTCAAGTAGCCTGACTAGGGACGAGCAGTACTTC,CASSSSSLTRDEQYF